The T cell receptor beta chain under discussion was sequenced for a study of blood T cell repertoires in COVID-19. At the level of the study: T cells, B-cell-depleted T cells, or PBMCs provided the cDNA or gDNA that served as material.

V lost 1 base, J lost 6 bases, and 13 bases lay in between. The CDR3 sequence is 16 residues long. CDR1 is LNHNV, CDR2 YYDKDF, per germline (reference sequence). TCRdb's copy holds only in-frame clones and misses some; the assay was immunoSEQ multiplex PCR. The sample carries roughly 410,000 clones, approximately 91% recorded once. This clonotype originated in a woman aged 40 to 50 with COVID-19, enrolled during active disease. The chain combines TRBV15 with TRBJ1-6; D perhaps matches TRBD1 (5 bases). Sequencing was carried out using peripheral blood. The CDR3 DNA sequence: TGTGCCACCAGCAGAGCCACCCATGGGGCTAATTCACCCCTCCACTTT. This sequence encodes CATSRATHGANSPLHF.